This T cell receptor (beta chain) originates from a study of blood T cell repertoires in COVID-19. At the level of the study: Nucleic acid was either cDNA or gDNA, and it came from T cells, B-cell-depleted T cells, or PBMCs.

A case of COVID-19 had been met by exposed participants within 2 weeks before study entry. Generated by immunoSEQ multiplex PCR, the TCRdb table keeps only in-frame clones and is missing some. The sample lists roughly 230,000 clones, roughly 81% seen once, with 5% to 7.5% in the top ten. From germline, CDR1 is SQVTM and CDR2 ANQGSEA. Germline trimming cut 4 bases from V and 9 bases from J; bases unmatched to any gene: 13. The CDR3 runs to 14 residues. This chain connects TRBV29-1 to TRBJ1-2; 8 nucleotides match TRBD1. The sequencing input was PBMCs or T cells enriched from blood (not recorded which). The clonotype originates from a woman aged 45-65 years who had been exposed to COVID-19. The CDR3 nucleotides are TGCAGCGTTGGCGGGGCGGGGACAGGCAATCGCTACACCTTC. It codes for CSVGGAGTGNRYTF.